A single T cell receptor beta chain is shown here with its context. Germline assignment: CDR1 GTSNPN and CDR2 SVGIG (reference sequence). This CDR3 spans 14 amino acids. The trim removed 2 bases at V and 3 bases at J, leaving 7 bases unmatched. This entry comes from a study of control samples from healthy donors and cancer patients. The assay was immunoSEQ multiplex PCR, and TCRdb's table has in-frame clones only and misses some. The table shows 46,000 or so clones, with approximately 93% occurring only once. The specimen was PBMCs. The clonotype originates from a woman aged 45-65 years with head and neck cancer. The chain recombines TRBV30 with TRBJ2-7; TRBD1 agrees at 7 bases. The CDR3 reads CAWSPGTDVYEQYF. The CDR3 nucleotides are TGTGCCTGGAGTCCCGGGACAGATGTCTACGAGCAGTACTTC.